Listed here are 27 T cell receptor beta chains from one sample, sequenced in a study of radiotherapy plus CTLA-4 blockade in lung cancer. The method was immunoSEQ multiplex PCR; TCRdb's version includes in-frame clones alone and lacks a portion of them. This sample carries approximately 75,000 clones, around four fifths of them seen once, and the ten largest clones take more than 7%. The material sequenced was peripheral blood, taken from a patient treated with radiotherapy plus ipilimumab. The receptors were sampled from a human donor with non-small cell lung cancer who had a complete response to radiotherapy plus ipilimumab.

The chain has TRBV4-1 and TRBJ2-5, with D perhaps TRBD2 (6 bases). Per the germline V gene, CDR1 is MGHRA and CDR2 is YSYEKL. Trimming pared 1 base from V and 0 bases from J, leaving 9 bases between. The CDR3 is made up of 15 amino acids. CDR3 amino acids: CASSQGDFYQETQYF. DNA of the CDR3: TGCGCCAGCAGCCAAGGGGACTTTTACCAAGAGACCCAGTACTTC.

The rearrangement uses TRBV4-1 and TRBJ2-7; D possibly corresponds to TRBD1 (6 bases). Per germline, CDR1 MGHRA and CDR2 YSYEKL. The CDR3 contains 15 residues. Trimming cost V 2 bases and J 3 bases, with 14 bases left between them. CDR3 protein: CASSQSDSGNYEQYV. As DNA, the CDR3 is TGCGCCAGCAGCCAATCGGACAGCGGTAACTACGAGCAGTACGTC.

For the CDR3, the DNA is TGTGCCAGCAGCTCGACAACGTTGAGCTCCTACGAGCAGTACTTC. It yields the protein CASSSTTLSSYEQYF. The chain joins TRBV6-5 to TRBJ2-7, with D uncertain. The CDR3 is 15 amino acids. Germline CDR1 is MNHEY and CDR2 is SVGAGI. The V gene lost 6 bases and the J gene lost 0 bases, with 15 bases spanning the gap.

This clone was detected only once. The V and J genes are TRBV11-3 and TRBJ1-2; D uncertain. V was clipped by 0 bases and J by 4 bases, with 6 bases between them. Germline V gives CDR1 SGHNT, CDR2 YENEEA. This CDR3 contains 13 residues. The CDR3 here is CASSLDPSYGYTF. CDR3 sequence (DNA): TGTGCCAGCAGCTTAGATCCGAGCTATGGCTACACCTTC.

This clone was recorded a few times. CDR3 in DNA: TGCGCCAGCAGCCAAGGATGGGGTCGGGGGGAAGCTTTCTTT. It is translated as CASSQGWGRGEAFF. V and J are TRBV4-1 and TRBJ1-1; weak D call: TRBD1 (5 bases). Germline V gives CDR1 MGHRA, CDR2 YSYEKL. This CDR3 is 14 amino acids long. V gave up 1 base and J gave up 8 bases, with 14 bases separating them.

V and J are TRBV27 and TRBJ1-4, with TRBD1 identical over 7 bases. V lost 5 bases to trimming and J lost 6 bases; unmatched junction nucleotides: 9. Germline-derived CDR1 and CDR2 are MNHEY and SMNVEV (reference sequence). The length of the CDR3 is 15 residues. The CDR3 spells CASSPRTGDHEKLFF. CDR3 sequence (DNA): TGTGCCAGCAGTCCCCGGACAGGTGATCATGAAAAACTGTTTTTT.

The CDR3 DNA reads TGTGCCAGCAGGGAAAGCGGGGCCGGGAATCAGCCCCAGCATTTT. Its translation: CASRESGAGNQPQHF. The chain uses TRBV6-5 and TRBJ1-5, with D tentatively TRBD1 (5 bases). The CDR3 contains 15 residues. CDR1 is MNHEY and CDR2 is SVGAGI in the germline V gene. Trimming removed 6 bases at V and 4 bases at J, with 16 bases between.

This chain joins TRBV10-3 and TRBJ2-7; 7 nucleotides line up with TRBD1. The CDR3 runs 13 residues. The germline CDR1 and CDR2 sequences are ENHRY and SYGVKD. Unmatched junction bases numbered 5, after V lost 6 bases and J lost 3 bases. As DNA, the CDR3 is TGTGCCATCAGCTCGGGACAGTACTACGAGCAGTACTTC. It specifies CAISSGQYYEQYF.

The gene calls are TRBV11-3 and TRBJ2-7, with 8 bases lining up with TRBD1. J gave up 10 bases and V 6 bases, and 8 bases lay outside the gene matches. Germline V gene sequence: CDR1 SGHNT, CDR2 YENEEA. The CDR3 has 12 amino acids. The DNA of the CDR3 is TGTGCCAGCAGTTTCGGGACAGGTCATCAGTACGTC. Translation: CASSFGTGHQYV.

This chain links TRBV5-5 with TRBJ1-2; D gene ambiguous. Germline CDR1 is SGHKS and CDR2 is YYEKEE (reference sequence). The V end lost 4 bases, the J end lost 2 bases, and 9 bases lay between the germline ends. The CDR3 is 13 amino acids. The CDR3: CASSPDINYGYTF. The CDR3 DNA reads TGTGCCAGCAGCCCAGACATAAACTATGGCTACACCTTC. Full variable domain (missing parts from reference TRBV5-5 and TRBJ1-2): DAGVTQSPTHLIKTRGQQVTLRCSPISGHKSVSWYQQVLGQGPQFIFQYYEKEERGRGNFPDRFSARQFPNYSSELNVNALLLGDSALYLCASSPDINYGYTFGSGTRLTVV.

The chain has TRBV6-1 and TRBJ1-1; D remains ambiguous. V was clipped by 4 bases and J by 5 bases, with 8 bases between them. The CDR3 runs to 12 residues. Germline lookup yields CDR1 MNHNS and CDR2 SASEGT. The CDR3 protein is CASSAFLTEAFF. DNA of the CDR3: TGTGCCAGCAGTGCATTCCTTACTGAAGCTTTCTTT.

The rearrangement links TRBV5-1 to TRBJ2-3; tentative D call: TRBD1 (6 bases). CDR1 SGHRS and CDR2 YFSETQ come from the germline V gene. With 0 bases removed from V and 5 bases from J, the gap between germline ends came to 10 bases. CDR3 size: 14 residues. The CDR3 DNA reads TGCGCCAGCAGCTTGGGACAGGAAGTAGATACGCAGTATTTT. Its protein product is CASSLGQEVDTQYF.

This clone has just a few counts. The V call is TRBV5-1, the J call TRBJ1-2; TRBD1 might be the D (5 bases). Germline CDR1 SGHRS, CDR2 YFSETQ. V shed 0 bases and J shed 8 bases, with 17 bases lying between them. The CDR3 runs to 15 residues. CDR3 region: CASSLEGEGLGGYTF. CDR3 coding DNA: TGCGCCAGCAGCTTGGAGGGCGAGGGACTGGGAGGCTACACCTTC.

This sequence joins TRBV19 and TRBJ2-2; 8 bases are shared with TRBD1. CDR3 length: 18 residues. CDR1 is LNHDA and CDR2 is SQIVND in the germline V gene (reference sequence). The ends lost 4 bases at V and 6 bases at J; junction bases unmatched: 16. This chain's CDR3 is CASSSRSTGGRRAGELFF. CDR3 coding DNA: TGTGCCAGTAGTAGCAGATCTACAGGGGGGAGGCGCGCCGGGGAGCTGTTTTTT.

This chain joins TRBV6-6 and TRBJ2-2, with D uncertain. The germline V gene has CDR1 MNHNY and CDR2 SVGAGI (reference sequence). This CDR3 is 15 amino acids long. V lost 0 bases to trimming and J lost 1 base, with 6 bases between them. As DNA, the CDR3 is TGTGCCAGCAGTTACTCTAACCTGAACACCGGGGAGCTGTTTTTT. Residues: CASSYSNLNTGELFF.

V gene TRBV11-2 combines with J gene TRBJ2-2; 8 nucleotides agree with TRBD1. The CDR3 spans 15 residues. V gave up 5 bases and J gave up 8 bases; unmatched junction bases: 10. Germline assignment: CDR1 SGHAT and CDR2 FQNNGV. The CDR3, as DNA: TGTGCCAGCAGCCCAAGAGGCCAGGGGGCTGGGGAGCTGTTTTTT. Its translation is CASSPRGQGAGELFF.

This rearrangement joins TRBV5-1 to TRBJ2-2, with TRBD2 matching 10 bases. This CDR3 contains 15 residues. Germline assignment: CDR1 SGHRS and CDR2 YFSETQ. The J segment lost 2 bases and the V segment lost 6 bases, leaving 4 bases of the junction unmatched. The CDR3 region is CASTTSGKNTGELFF. The DNA for the CDR3 is TGCGCCAGCACAACTAGCGGGAAAAACACCGGGGAGCTGTTTTTT.

This rearrangement joins TRBV9 to TRBJ2-5; D possibly corresponds to TRBD1 (6 bases). Germline CDR1 and CDR2: SGDLS and YYNGEE. CDR3 length: 15 residues. Trimming shortened V by 4 bases and J by 0 bases, and 13 bases separated the two germline ends. The CDR3 loop is CASSPRDTYQETQYF. CDR3 sequence (DNA): TGTGCCAGCAGCCCTCGGGACACTTACCAAGAGACCCAGTACTTC. Full variable domain (outside the CDR3, taken from reference TRBV9 and TRBJ2-5): DSGVTQTPKHLITATGQRVTLRCSPRSGDLSVYWYQQSLDQGLQFLIQYYNGEERAKGNILERFSAQQFPDLHSELNLSSLELGDSALYFCASSPRDTYQETQYFGPGTRLLVL.

This clone was counted once. The chain is built from TRBV7-2 and TRBJ2-1, with 14 nucleotides matching TRBD2. This CDR3 is 16 amino acids long. CDR1 and CDR2 from the germline V gene are SGHTA and FQGNSA. With V trimmed by 5 bases and J by 4 bases, 4 bases remained unmatched. CDR3 region: CASSPGLAGVYNEQFF. The CDR3 nucleotides read TGTGCCAGCAGCCCGGGACTAGCGGGGGTTTACAATGAGCAGTTCTTC.

The chain has TRBV15 and TRBJ1-2, with D perhaps matching TRBD1 (6 bases). Germline V gene sequence: CDR1 LNHNV, CDR2 YYDKDF (reference sequence). The CDR3 covers 14 residues. Trimming left V 1 base short and J 2 bases short, with 8 bases between. The CDR3 region is CATSRGGQNYGYTF. CDR3 in DNA: TGTGCCACCAGCAGAGGTGGACAGAACTATGGCTACACCTTC. Variable domain in full (rest from reference TRBV15 and TRBJ1-2): DAMVIQNPRYQVTQFGKPVTLSCSQTLNHNVMYWYQQKSSQAPKLLFHYYDKDFNNEADTPDNFQSRRPNTSFCFLDIRSPGLGDTAMYLCATSRGGQNYGYTFGSGTRLTVV.

This chain uses TRBV7-9 with TRBJ2-3; D not resolved. The V end lost 5 bases, the J end lost 4 bases, and 13 bases lay between the germline ends. CDR3 length: 14 residues. Germline CDR1 is SEHNR and CDR2 is FQNEAQ (reference sequence). The CDR3 spells CASSVQAAADTQYF. DNA for the CDR3: TGTGCCAGCAGCGTGCAGGCGGCAGCAGATACGCAGTATTTT.

The chain is built from TRBV5-5 and TRBJ1-2, with TRBD1 matching 7 bases. The germline gives CDR1 SGHKS, CDR2 YYEKEE (reference sequence). This CDR3 comprises 16 residues. Germline trimming cut 4 bases from V and 2 bases from J; bases unmatched to any gene: 11. CDR3 sequence reads: CASSHMGQWVNYGYTF. As DNA, the CDR3 is TGTGCCAGCAGCCATATGGGACAGTGGGTAAACTATGGCTACACCTTC.

V is TRBV18 and J is TRBJ1-2, with TRBD1 as a possible D gene (6 bases). The CDR3 contains 13 residues. Between the trimmed V and J ends, which lost 6 bases and 2 bases, there was a span of 10 bases. The V gene's germline CDR1 is KGHSH and CDR2 LQKENI. The CDR3, as DNA: TGTGCCAGCTCGACAGGCCCAAACTATGGCTACACCTTC. It codes for CASSTGPNYGYTF.

In its sample, this clone was seen many times. The V and J genes are TRBV7-8 and TRBJ1-5, with D tentatively TRBD1 (5 bases). V lost 1 base to trimming and J lost 1 base, with 11 bases between them. Germline-derived CDR1 and CDR2 are SGHVS and FQNEAQ. CDR3 length: 16 residues. The CDR3 loop is CASSLDSGWSNQPQHF. CDR3 coding DNA: TGTGCCAGCAGCTTAGATTCAGGGTGGAGCAATCAGCCCCAGCATTTT.

The J gene is TRBJ2-1, the V gene TRBV7-2, with D perhaps matching TRBD2 (6 bases). CDR1 SGHTA and CDR2 FQGNSA come from the germline V gene. Trimming removed 4 bases at V and 1 base at J, with 14 bases between. This CDR3 comprises 16 residues. This CDR3 is CASSSPPGRSYNEQFF. CDR3 in DNA: TGTGCCAGCAGCTCCCCACCGGGGAGGTCCTACAATGAGCAGTTCTTC.

The chain links TRBV29-1 to TRBJ1-5, with TRBD1 identical over 7 bases. CDR3 size: 14 residues. Germline trimming cut 6 bases from V and 4 bases from J; bases unmatched to any gene: 9. In germline, CDR1 is SQVTM, CDR2 ANQGSEA. DNA of the CDR3: TGCAGCGTGTCCGGGACAGATATTAATCAGCCCCAGCATTTT. Its translation: CSVSGTDINQPQHF.

The chain couples TRBV7-8 to TRBJ1-5, with a weak D call TRBD1 (6 bases). CDR3 size: 15 residues. The V end was cut by 1 base, the J end by 3 bases, with 10 bases between. Germline values: CDR1 SGHVS, CDR2 FQNEAQ. CDR3 nucleotides: TGTGCCAGCAGCTTAGAAAGGGGGGACAATCAGCCCCAGCATTTT. This encodes CASSLERGDNQPQHF.